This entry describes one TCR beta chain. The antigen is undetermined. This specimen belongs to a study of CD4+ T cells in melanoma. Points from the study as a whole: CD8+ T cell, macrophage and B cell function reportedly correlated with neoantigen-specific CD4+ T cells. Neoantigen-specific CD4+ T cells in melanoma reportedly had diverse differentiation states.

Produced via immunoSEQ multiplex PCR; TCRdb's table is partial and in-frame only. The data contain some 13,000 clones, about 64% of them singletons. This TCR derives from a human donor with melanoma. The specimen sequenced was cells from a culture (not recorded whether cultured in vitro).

The CDR3 nucleotides are TGTGCCAGCAGTTACGGGACACGGAACACTGAAGCTTTCTTT. Amino acids: CASSYGTRNTEAFF. The chain has TRBV6-5 and TRBJ1-1; D might be TRBD1 (6 bases). V shed 2 bases and J shed 1 base, with 8 bases lying between them. The CDR3 has 14 amino acids. From germline, CDR1 is MNHEY and CDR2 SVGAGI.